This T cell receptor beta chain comes out of a study of technical replicates of blood from a handful of donors. The CDR3 totals 16 residues. The V and J ends lost 0 bases and 3 bases, in that order; junction bases with no gene match: 7. CDR1 LGHNA and CDR2 YNFKEQ come from the germline V gene. Clones were sequenced by immunoSEQ multiplex PCR, and TCRdb holds only the in-frame ones, with some missing. The sample shows approximately 82,000 clones, approximately 94% of them seen only once. The V call is TRBV4-2, the J call TRBJ2-7; 8 bases agree with TRBD1. This receptor was taken from a human donor in good health. Sequencing used T cells isolated from PBMCs. The CDR3 DNA reads as TGTGCCAGCAGCCAAGAGATGCACGGACAGGGCTACGAGCAGTACTTC. It yields the protein CASSQEMHGQGYEQYF.